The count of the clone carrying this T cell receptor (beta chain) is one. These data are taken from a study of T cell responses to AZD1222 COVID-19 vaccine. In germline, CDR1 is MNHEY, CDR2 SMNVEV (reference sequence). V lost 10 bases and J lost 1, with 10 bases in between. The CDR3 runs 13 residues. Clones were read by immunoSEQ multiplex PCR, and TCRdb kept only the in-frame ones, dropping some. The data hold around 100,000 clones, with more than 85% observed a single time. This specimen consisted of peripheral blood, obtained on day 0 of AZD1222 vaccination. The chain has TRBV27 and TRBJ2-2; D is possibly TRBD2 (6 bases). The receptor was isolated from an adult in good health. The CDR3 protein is CATSGLNTGELFF. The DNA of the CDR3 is TGTGCCACCAGCGGGCTGAACACCGGGGAGCTGTTTTTT.